Described below is a single T cell receptor (beta chain) sequence and its context. One end of the junction fails to match germline, which may point to a read error. cDNA specific to TCR beta was made from 450 to 500 ng of total RNA, with a constant-region primer employed for priming. Modified slightly, ARM-PCR produced TCR beta libraries over three nested multiplex PCR rounds. TRBV1-TRBV30 forward primers paired with a C-beta reverse primer were used in the first two PCR rounds, which ran approximately 10 cycles each. From the multiplex PCR reads, TCRdb called clonotypes with MiXCR, one entry per CDR3 protein. The sample lists about 97,000 distinct CDR3 sequences; more than 65% were seen once. These data are taken from a study of tumor-infiltrating lymphocytes in primary liver carcinoma. Per the germline V gene, CDR1 is SGHNT and CDR2 is YENEEA. This CDR3 is built from 17 residues. The tissue used was unsorted bulk material of about 19-34 mg. RNA and DNA were co-extracted from it with the AllPrep DNA/RNA mini kit. Every tumor sample had over 80% viable tumor cells.

This clonotype was obtained from a woman aged 60-75 years with primary liver carcinoma and hepatitis B virus infection. Specimen: liver tumor tissue from sampling region 2. Subset specified: tumor region T2, inferior pole. The rearrangement joins TRBV11-3 to TRBJ1-2, with D perhaps matching TRBD1 (5 bases). The DNA for the CDR3 is TGTGTCAGCAGCTCTGGACTCCGGGGCCGAGTAACTGATGGCTACACCTTC. This encodes CVSSSGLRGRVTDGYTF. Filled out from reference TRBV11-3 and TRBJ1-2, the complete variable domain reads EAGVVQSPRYKIIEKKQPVAFWCNPISGHNTLYWYLQNLGQGPELLIRYENEEAVDDSQLPKDRFSAERLKGVDSTLKIQPAELGDSAVYLCVSSSGLRGRVTDGYTFGSGTRLTVV.